This TCR beta chain originates from a study of T cells in Graves' hyperthyroidism and ophthalmopathy. Study-level results: Appearing also in blood were most of the thyroid clonotypes expanded above 0.001.

The TCR beta CDR3 regions underwent amplification using RNA transcripts as the source. The HTBI primer set was used in a first-round RT-PCR of the TCR CDR3. MiXCR, applied by TCRdb to the multiplex PCR reads, yields one record per CDR3 protein. The profile shows 540,000 or so distinct CDR3 sequences, under 60% of them singletons. A word on this clonotype: The antigen is not known.

Diagnosis relied on clinical symptoms, serum thyroxine and TRAb, thyroid ultrasound and orbital computed tomography. Per germline, CDR1 MNHEY and CDR2 SVGAGI. The CDR3 contains 14 residues. V lost 1 base and J lost 8, with 11 bases in between. Sequencing was done on a sample of peripheral blood or thyroid tissue (not recorded which). The J gene is TRBJ1-4, the V gene TRBV6-5, with a weak D call TRBD1 (5 bases). This clonotype was sampled from an adult woman with Graves' disease, either hyperthyroidism or ophthalmopathy (not recorded which). The CDR3 loop is CASSYFQGGEKLFF. DNA of the CDR3: TGTGCCAGCAGTTACTTTCAGGGAGGCGAAAAACTGTTTTTT.